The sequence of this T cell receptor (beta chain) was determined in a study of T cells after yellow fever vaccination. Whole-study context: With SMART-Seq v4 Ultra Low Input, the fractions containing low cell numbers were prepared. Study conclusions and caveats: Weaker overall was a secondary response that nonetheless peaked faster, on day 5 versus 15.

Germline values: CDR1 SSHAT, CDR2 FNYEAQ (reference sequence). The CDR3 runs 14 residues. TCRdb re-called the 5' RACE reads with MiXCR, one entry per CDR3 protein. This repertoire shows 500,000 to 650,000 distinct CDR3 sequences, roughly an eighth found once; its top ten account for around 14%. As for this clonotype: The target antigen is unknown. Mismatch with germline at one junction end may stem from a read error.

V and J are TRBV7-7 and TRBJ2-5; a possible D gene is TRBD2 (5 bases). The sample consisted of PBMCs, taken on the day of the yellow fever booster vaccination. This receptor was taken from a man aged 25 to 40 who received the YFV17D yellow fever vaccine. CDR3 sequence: CASRSSGFSETQYF. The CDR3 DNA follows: TGTGCTAGCAGATCGTCGGGGTTCTCGGAGACCCAGTACTTC.